Following are 10 T cell receptor beta chains from one sample sequenced in a study of blood T cell repertoires in COVID-19. Assay: immunoSEQ multiplex PCR; the TCRdb copy retains only in-frame clones and omits some. The data contain 200,000 to 250,000 clones, around 89% of them singletons. Source material: PBMCs or T cells enriched from blood (not recorded which). These receptors came from a woman under 40 who had recovered from COVID-19.

This sequence joins TRBV5-6 and TRBJ1-2, with 8 bases that match TRBD1. CDR3 length: 15 amino acids. The germline CDR1 and CDR2 sequences are SGHDT and YYEEEE. Trimming cost V 0 bases and J 8 bases; bases outside gene matches: 9. As DNA, the CDR3 is TGTGCCAGCAGCTTGGGAGTCCAGGGGGCCATGGGCTACACCTTC. Encoded protein: CASSLGVQGAMGYTF.

The DNA of the CDR3 is TGCGCCAGCAGCTCCGGACTCAACACAGATACGCAGTATTTT. Amino acids: CASSSGLNTDTQYF. The rearrangement uses TRBV5-1 and TRBJ2-3, with D possibly matching TRBD2 (5 bases). The CDR3 consists of 14 residues. Looked up from germline, CDR1 is SGHRS and CDR2 is YFSETQ. The V end lost 3 bases, the J end lost 2 bases, and 10 bases lay between the germline ends.

The rearrangement uses TRBV5-6 and TRBJ2-5; the match to TRBD1 covers 9 bases. The CDR3 runs to 17 residues. In germline, CDR1 is SGHDT, CDR2 YYEEEE. The trim removed 4 bases at V and 5 bases at J, leaving 15 bases unmatched. The DNA for the CDR3 is TGTGCCAGCAGCGCTGACGGGACAGGGACGAGTGGTGAGACCCAGTACTTC. Amino acids: CASSADGTGTSGETQYF.

This sequence joins TRBV24-1 and TRBJ2-7; TRBD1 matches 8 bases. Per the germline V gene, CDR1 is KGHDR and CDR2 is SFDVKD. V gave up 3 bases and J gave up 10 bases; unmatched junction bases: 19. The CDR3 has 17 residues. CDR3 in amino acids: CATSDARAGQGGMGQYF. The DNA of the CDR3 is TGTGCCACCAGTGATGCCCGCGCCGGACAGGGCGGTATGGGACAGTACTTC.

The chain combines TRBV19 with TRBJ2-1, with 14 bases identical to TRBD2. With 4 bases clipped from V and 3 bases from J, the junction kept 8 bases outside the gene matches. The length of the CDR3 is 18 residues. Germline V gives CDR1 LNHDA, CDR2 SQIVND (reference sequence). The CDR3, as DNA: TGTGCCAGTAGTAAAAAACCCGGACTAGCGGGAGGCTACAATGAGCAGTTCTTC. Its protein product is CASSKKPGLAGGYNEQFF.

The gene calls are TRBV18 and TRBJ1-2; TRBD1 matches 10 bases. CDR3 size: 16 residues. The trim removed 4 bases at V and 6 bases at J, leaving 11 bases unmatched. Germline-derived CDR1 and CDR2 are KGHSH and LQKENI. The CDR3 sequence is CASSLSGQGRGDGYTF. The CDR3 DNA reads TGTGCCAGCTCACTATCGGGACAGGGGCGAGGGGATGGCTACACCTTC.

The chain carries TRBV28 and TRBJ2-4, with 7 bases that match TRBD2. Germline values: CDR1 MDHEN, CDR2 SYDVKM. V was pared by 6 bases and J by 0 bases, with 11 bases of the junction left unmatched. This CDR3 has 17 residues. This CDR3 reads CASRMWRGTIAKNIQYF. The CDR3 bases are TGTGCCAGCAGAATGTGGCGGGGGACGATAGCCAAAAACATTCAGTACTTC.

This chain uses TRBV4-1 with TRBJ1-5; 8 bases are shared with TRBD1. V was pared by 3 bases and J by 1 base, with 8 bases of the junction left unmatched. Germline lookup yields CDR1 MGHRA and CDR2 YSYEKL. The CDR3 contains 17 residues. CDR3 bases: TGCGCCAGCAGCCAGGGACAGGCCTTTGGGAGCAATCAGCCCCAGCATTTT. Its protein product is CASSQGQAFGSNQPQHF.

DNA for the CDR3: TGTGCCAGCAGCTTGAGGGGAGGAGGTACCTACAATGAGCAGTTCTTC. Translating it yields CASSLRGGGTYNEQFF. J is TRBJ2-1 and V is TRBV5-4, with D maybe TRBD2 (6 bases). Looked up from germline, CDR1 is SGHNT and CDR2 is YYREEE (reference sequence). V was shortened by 1 base and J by 2 bases, with 13 bases between the two germline ends. This CDR3 contains 16 residues.

The gene calls are TRBV19 and TRBJ2-1; 11 bases map to TRBD1. The CDR3 runs 15 residues. V lost 5 bases to trimming and J lost 6 bases; unmatched junction nucleotides: 6. Germline CDR1 reads LNHDA; CDR2 reads SQIVND (reference sequence). For the CDR3, the DNA is TGTGCCAGTAGTCGCCCCGGGACAGGGGGCAATGAGCAGTTCTTC. As protein: CASSRPGTGGNEQFF.